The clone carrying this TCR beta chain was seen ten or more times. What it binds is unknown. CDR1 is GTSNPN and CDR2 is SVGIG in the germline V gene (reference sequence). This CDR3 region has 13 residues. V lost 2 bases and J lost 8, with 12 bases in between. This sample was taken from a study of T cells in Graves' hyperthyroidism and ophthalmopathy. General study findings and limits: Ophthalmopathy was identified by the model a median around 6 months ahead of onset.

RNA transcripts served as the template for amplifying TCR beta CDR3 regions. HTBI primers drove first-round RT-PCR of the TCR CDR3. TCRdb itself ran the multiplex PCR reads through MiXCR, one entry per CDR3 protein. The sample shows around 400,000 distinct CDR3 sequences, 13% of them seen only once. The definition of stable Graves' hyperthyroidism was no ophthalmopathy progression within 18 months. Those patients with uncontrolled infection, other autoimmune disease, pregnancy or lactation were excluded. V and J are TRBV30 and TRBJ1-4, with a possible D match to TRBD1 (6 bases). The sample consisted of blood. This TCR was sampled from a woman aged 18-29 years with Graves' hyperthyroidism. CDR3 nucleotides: TGTGCCTGGAGTCTGGGGACATCCGAAAAACTGTTTTTT. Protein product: CAWSLGTSEKLFF.